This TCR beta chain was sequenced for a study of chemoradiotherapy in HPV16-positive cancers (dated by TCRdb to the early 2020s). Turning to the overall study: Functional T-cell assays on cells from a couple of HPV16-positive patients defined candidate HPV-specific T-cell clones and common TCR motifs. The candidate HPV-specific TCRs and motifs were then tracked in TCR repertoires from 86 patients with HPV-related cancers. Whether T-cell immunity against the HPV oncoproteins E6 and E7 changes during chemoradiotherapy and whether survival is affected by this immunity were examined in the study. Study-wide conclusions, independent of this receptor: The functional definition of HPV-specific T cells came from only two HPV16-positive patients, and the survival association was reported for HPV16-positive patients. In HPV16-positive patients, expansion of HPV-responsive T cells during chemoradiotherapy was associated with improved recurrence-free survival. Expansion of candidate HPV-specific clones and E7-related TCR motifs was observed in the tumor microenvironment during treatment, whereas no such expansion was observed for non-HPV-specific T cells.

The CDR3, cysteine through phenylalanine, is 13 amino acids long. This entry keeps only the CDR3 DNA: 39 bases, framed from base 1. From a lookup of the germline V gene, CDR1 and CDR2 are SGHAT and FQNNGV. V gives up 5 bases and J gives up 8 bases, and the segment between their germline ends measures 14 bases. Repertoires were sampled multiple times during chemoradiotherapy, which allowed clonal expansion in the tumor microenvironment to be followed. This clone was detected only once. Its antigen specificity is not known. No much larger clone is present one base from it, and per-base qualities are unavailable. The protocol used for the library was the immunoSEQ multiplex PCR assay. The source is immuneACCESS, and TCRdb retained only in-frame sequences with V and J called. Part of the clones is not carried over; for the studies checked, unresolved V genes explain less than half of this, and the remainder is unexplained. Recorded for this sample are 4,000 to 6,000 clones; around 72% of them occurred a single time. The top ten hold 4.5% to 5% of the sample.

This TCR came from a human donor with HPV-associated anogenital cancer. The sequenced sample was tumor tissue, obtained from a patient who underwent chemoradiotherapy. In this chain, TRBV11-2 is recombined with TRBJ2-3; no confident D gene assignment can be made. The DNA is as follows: TGTGCCAGCAGCGGGATCTCCTTCAGTACGCAGTATTTT. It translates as CASSGISFSTQYF.